This T cell receptor beta chain is from a study of blood T cell repertoires in COVID-19. Germline V gene data show CDR1 as MNHEY and CDR2 as SVGAGI. The length of the CDR3 is 14 residues. V shed 5 bases and J shed 1 base, with 12 bases lying between them. Assay: immunoSEQ multiplex PCR; the TCRdb copy retains only in-frame clones and omits some. The repertoire holds 120,000 or so clones, about 85% seen once, with 7% to 9% in the top ten. This clone was seen once. V and J are TRBV6-5 and TRBJ2-7; tentatively, D is TRBD2 (6 bases). The sequenced sample was peripheral blood. This clonotype originated in a human donor in a cohort sampled during active COVID-19. In nucleotides, the CDR3 is TGTGCCAGCAGTCCTAATGGGGGGTCCTACGAGCAGTACTTC. It yields the protein CASSPNGGSYEQYF.